Shown below are 10 T cell receptor beta chains from a single sample sequenced in a study of technical replicates of blood from a handful of donors. Using immunoSEQ multiplex PCR, the repertoire was profiled, and TCRdb retains in-frame clones only, with some absent. The sample includes about 100,000 clones, approximately 96% seen only once; the top ten take approximately 0.37%. Sequencing was done on a sample of T cells isolated from PBMCs. These TCRs come from a human donor in good health.

The chain employs TRBV28 and TRBJ2-7; 7 bases are a match to TRBD1. Germline-derived CDR1 and CDR2 are MDHEN and SYDVKM. CDR3 size: 14 residues. Trimming removed 6 bases from V and 1 base from J; junction bases left unmatched: 6. Written as DNA, the CDR3 is TGTGCCAGCAGGGCGACAGGGAAATCCTACGAGCAGTACTTC. Amino acid sequence: CASRATGKSYEQYF.

This clone was seen just once. The chain uses TRBV28 and TRBJ2-7; 9 bases are a match to TRBD2. The V segment lost 2 bases and the J segment 0 bases; nucleotides outside the gene matches: 5. The germline V gene encodes CDR1 MDHEN and CDR2 SYDVKM. The CDR3 length is 16 residues. As DNA, the CDR3 is TGTGCCAGCAGTTTAACGACTAGCGGCAGCTCCTACGAGCAGTACTTC. This gives the protein CASSLTTSGSSYEQYF.

This chain uses TRBV19 with TRBJ1-5; 7 bases match TRBD1. Germline CDR1 is LNHDA and CDR2 is SQIVND (reference sequence). The CDR3 is made up of 17 amino acids. V lost 1 base and J lost 7; bases outside the gene matches: 13. DNA for the CDR3: TGTGCCAGTAGTATAGTGGGAAGGGGGCCAGATGGCCAGCCCCAGCATTTT. This codes for CASSIVGRGPDGQPQHF. Drawing the rest from reference TRBV19 and TRBJ1-5, the complete variable domain is DGGITQSPKYLFRKEGQNVTLSCEQNLNHDAMYWYRQDPGQGLRLIYYSQIVNDFQKGDIAEGYSVSREKKESFPLTVTSAQKNPTAFYLCASSIVGRGPDGQPQHFGDGTRLSIL.

The chain couples TRBV29-1 to TRBJ2-1; 9 bases fit TRBD1. With 4 bases clipped from V and 2 bases from J, the junction kept 6 bases outside the gene matches. The CDR3 sequence is 15 residues long. The germline CDR1 and CDR2 sequences are SQVTM and ANQGSEA. The CDR3 region has the DNA TGCAGCGTTGGAGGGGACAGGGAAACCTACAATGAGCAGTTCTTC. This translates into CSVGGDRETYNEQFF.

The chain carries TRBV6-5 and TRBJ1-3; no reliable D call. Deletions cut 6 bases from V and 0 bases from J, with 12 bases between. In germline, CDR1 is MNHEY, CDR2 SVGAGI. The CDR3 consists of 15 residues. In DNA form, the CDR3 reads TGTGCCAGCAGCCCCCAACCGGTCTCTGGAAACACCATATATTTT. This encodes CASSPQPVSGNTIYF.

This sequence joins TRBV7-8 and TRBJ2-3; the D is unclear. Germline lookup yields CDR1 SGHVS and CDR2 FQNEAQ. V lost 6 bases to trimming and J lost 0 bases, with 4 bases between them. There are 12 residues in the CDR3. CDR3 loop: CASSLSTDTQYF. CDR3 in DNA: TGTGCCAGCAGTCTTAGCACAGATACGCAGTATTTT.

The chain links TRBV2 to TRBJ1-2, with D hard to call. Trimming shortened V by 6 bases and J by 6 bases, and 14 bases separated the two germline ends. The CDR3 contains 13 residues. Germline CDR1 and CDR2: SNHLY and FYNNEI. In nucleotides, the CDR3 is TGTGCCAGCAGCGGAAGTCTGGGAGATGGCTACACCTTC. As protein: CASSGSLGDGYTF.

The gene calls are TRBV29-1 and TRBJ2-1; possibly TRBD2 for D (6 bases). The CDR3 is made up of 12 amino acids. Germline V gene sequence: CDR1 SQVTM, CDR2 ANQGSEA. V was cut by 7 bases and J by 9 bases, with 16 bases left in between. The CDR3 sequence: CSAKSGLSEQFF. In DNA form, the CDR3 reads TGCAGCGCCAAAAGCGGGTTGAGTGAGCAGTTCTTC.

This chain connects TRBV19 to TRBJ2-1; 12 bases agree with TRBD2. The junction had 1 base not matched to a gene; V was cut back by 6 bases and J by 10 bases. The CDR3 has 12 residues. Germline values: CDR1 LNHDA, CDR2 SQIVND (reference sequence). The CDR3 nucleotides are TGTGCCAGTAGGACTAGCGGGAGAGAGCAGTTCTTC. Amino acid sequence: CASRTSGREQFF.

V gene TRBV5-8 combines with J gene TRBJ1-5, with 8 nucleotides matching TRBD1. This CDR3 is built from 14 residues. With 4 bases clipped from V and 7 bases from J, the junction kept 7 bases outside the gene matches. CDR1 SGHTS and CDR2 YDEGEE come from the germline V gene. The CDR3 coding sequence is TGTGCCAGCAGCCGCAGGGGGCACAACCAGCCCCAGCATTTT. Its protein product is CASSRRGHNQPQHF.